The 24 T cell receptor beta chains in this list originate from one sample, sequenced in a study of Graves' ophthalmopathy and Graves' hyperthyroidism. RNA served as the template for amplifying TCR beta CDR3 regions. Second-round multiplex PCR followed a first-round RT-PCR using HTBI primers. Each CDR3 protein is one row after TCRdb ran MiXCR on the multiplex PCR reads. The sample shows about 210,000 distinct CDR3 sequences, about 32% of them seen only once. Sequences were obtained from peripheral blood. Receptors were obtained from a man aged 45-65 years with Graves' ophthalmopathy.

This clonotype was recorded many times. The chain links TRBV20-1 to TRBJ1-1, with D possibly matching TRBD1 (5 bases). Germline V gene data show CDR1 as DFQATT and CDR2 as SNEGSKA (reference sequence). V lost 6 bases and J lost 6, with 14 bases in between. This CDR3 is 12 amino acids long. The CDR3 region is CSASREGSEAFF. The CDR3 DNA sequence: TGCAGTGCAAGCAGGGAGGGATCTGAAGCTTTCTTT.

This clonotype came up many times. This chain links TRBV12-3 or TRBV12-4 with TRBJ2-2, with D perhaps matching TRBD2 (5 bases). Trimming stripped 5 bases from V and 4 bases from J, with 14 bases between. CDR3 length equals 15 residues. Written as DNA, the CDR3 is TGTGCCAGCAGTCGCCCCCTCGGAGGCACCGGGGAGCTGTTTTTT. This codes for CASSRPLGGTGELFF.

This chain joins TRBV28 and TRBJ1-5; no definite D call. V was shortened by 3 bases and J by 4 bases, with 16 bases between the two germline ends. Germline-derived CDR1 and CDR2 are MDHEN and SYDVKM. The CDR3 totals 16 residues. CDR3 protein: CASSFAPYGGNQPQHF. The CDR3 DNA follows: TGTGCCAGCAGTTTTGCCCCGTACGGTGGTAATCAGCCCCAGCATTTT.

This clonotype has at least ten counts. J is TRBJ2-5 and V is TRBV6-2 or TRBV6-3; 7 positions match TRBD1. Germline CDR1 reads MNHEY; CDR2 reads SVGEGT. The CDR3 runs 14 residues. After removal of 8 bases from V and 2 bases from J, the junction contained 8 bases not matched to a gene. This CDR3 is CASLTGRGQETQYF. Here the CDR3 DNA reads TGTGCCAGCCTAACGGGCAGGGGGCAAGAGACCCAGTACTTC.

Many counts were recorded for this clonotype. J is TRBJ1-2 and V is TRBV6-5; D may be TRBD1 (5 bases). The CDR3 has 14 residues. Germline V gene data show CDR1 as MNHEY and CDR2 as SVGAGI. Trimming pared 11 bases from V and 2 bases from J, leaving 18 bases between. The CDR3 reads CASGRQSRNYGYTF. In DNA, the CDR3 is TGTGCCTCTGGGCGACAGTCCCGGAACTATGGCTACACCTTC.

The sample holds many counts of this clonotype. This chain links TRBV3-1 with TRBJ2-7; D gene ambiguous. The V gene's germline CDR1 is LGHDT and CDR2 YNNKEL (reference sequence). Trimming removed 1 base from V and 3 bases from J, with 10 bases in between. This CDR3 is built from 14 residues. The CDR3 DNA follows: TGTGCCAGCAGCCAAGGTCCCGGAGACTACGAGCAGTACTTC. Translating it yields CASSQGPGDYEQYF.

Many counts were recorded for this clonotype. The chain employs TRBV7-9 and TRBJ2-7, with D possibly called TRBD1 or TRBD2 (5 bases each). This CDR3 comprises 16 residues. Germline values: CDR1 SEHNR, CDR2 FQNEAQ (reference sequence). V was cut by 0 bases and J by 1 base, with 13 bases left in between. The CDR3 protein is CASSLARTGLSYEQYF. CDR3 bases: TGTGCCAGCAGCTTAGCTCGTACGGGGCTATCCTACGAGCAGTACTTC. The full variable domain, completed using reference TRBV7-9 and TRBJ2-7, is DTGVSQNPRHKITKRGQNVTFRCDPISEHNRLYWYRQTLGQGPEFLTYFQNEAQLEKSRLLSDRFSAERPKGSFSTLEIQRTEQGDSAMYLCASSLARTGLSYEQYFGPGTRLTVT.

Ten or more counts support this clonotype. The chain couples TRBV2 to TRBJ2-7, with 7 bases identical to TRBD2. The V and J ends lost 6 bases and 7 bases, in that order; junction bases with no gene match: 12. In germline, CDR1 is SNHLY, CDR2 FYNNEI. CDR3 length equals 14 residues. CDR3 coding DNA: TGTGCCAGCAGCCCAAGGCTAGGGGAGGGGGAGCAGTACTTC. The encoded protein is CASSPRLGEGEQYF.

This clonotype was recorded at least ten times. The rearrangement joins TRBV7-9 to TRBJ1-1; perhaps TRBD1 as D (6 bases). V lost 2 bases and J 1 base, leaving 11 bases between the germline ends. Germline V lookup: CDR1 SEHNR, CDR2 FQNEAQ (reference sequence). This CDR3 comprises 15 residues. The CDR3 reads CASSLLTGQNTEAFF. Here the CDR3 DNA reads TGTGCCAGCAGCTTACTGACAGGACAGAACACTGAAGCTTTCTTT.

This clonotype was observed many times. V is TRBV19 and J is TRBJ2-5; D remains ambiguous. V dropped 3 bases and J dropped 0 bases, with 14 bases sitting between them. Germline assignment: CDR1 LNHDA and CDR2 SQIVND (reference sequence). The CDR3 is 16 amino acids. CDR3 DNA: TGTGCCAGTAGTATCTGGAAAGGAACGTACCAAGAGACCCAGTACTTC. Translated, it gives CASSIWKGTYQETQYF. Looking up the rest from reference TRBV19 and TRBJ2-5 gives the full variable domain: DGGITQSPKYLFRKEGQNVTLSCEQNLNHDAMYWYRQDPGQGLRLIYYSQIVNDFQKGDIAEGYSVSREKKESFPLTVTSAQKNPTAFYLCASSIWKGTYQETQYFGPGTRLLVL.

The CDR3 DNA is TGTGCCAGCAGTAACCGGGACTACCCCTACGAGCAGTACTTC. It yields the protein CASSNRDYPYEQYF. This rearrangement joins TRBV12-3 or TRBV12-4 to TRBJ2-7, with 7 positions matching TRBD2. The CDR3 is 14 amino acids. Germline trimming cut 5 bases from V and 2 bases from J; bases unmatched to any gene: 6.

This clonotype was observed at least ten times. The chain joins TRBV20-1 to TRBJ2-5; D unclear. The V end was cut by 8 bases, the J end by 4 bases, with 14 bases between. Germline V gene sequence: CDR1 DFQATT, CDR2 SNEGSKA (reference sequence). This CDR3 region has 12 residues. The CDR3 DNA reads as TGCAGTCTAGAGAGACCAGGAGAGACCCAGTACTTC. Protein: CSLERPGETQYF.

The chain couples TRBV2 to TRBJ2-2; D is ambiguous. This CDR3 has 15 residues. Deletions cut 7 bases from V and 1 base from J, with 13 bases between. The V gene's germline CDR1 is SNHLY and CDR2 FYNNEI. Here the CDR3 DNA reads TGTGCCAGCATTTCTTCTAGGCGGAACACCGGGGAGCTGTTTTTT. Its translation is CASISSRRNTGELFF.

This clonotype was detected many times. The chain uses TRBV29-1 and TRBJ2-7; TRBD2 is a possible D gene (5 bases). The CDR3 totals 12 residues. The germline V gene has CDR1 SQVTM and CDR2 ANQGSEA. The V gene lost 0 bases and the J gene lost 3 bases, with 6 bases spanning the gap. CDR3 amino acids: CSVEELGYEQYF. The CDR3 DNA reads as TGCAGCGTTGAAGAACTAGGCTACGAGCAGTACTTC.

This clonotype came up many times. V is TRBV10-3 and J is TRBJ2-5; D is ambiguous. V lost 3 bases, J lost 0 bases, and 5 bases lay in between. There are 13 residues in the CDR3. Per germline, CDR1 ENHRY and CDR2 SYGVKD. The CDR3 DNA is TGTGCCATCAGTGATGGGTACCAAGAGACCCAGTACTTC. It yields the protein CAISDGYQETQYF.

This clonotype was detected ten times or more. Relative to the germline gene, one junction end is altered; a read error may explain this. The genes are TRBV27 and TRBJ2-7; D perhaps matches TRBD1 (5 bases). This CDR3 is built from 13 residues. Germline V gives CDR1 MNHEY, CDR2 SMNVEV (reference sequence). CDR3 loop: CASSLAGSYERYF. CDR3 sequence (DNA): TGTGCCAGCAGTTTAGCAGGGTCCTACGAGCGGTACTTC.

This clonotype was observed at least ten times. The J gene is TRBJ2-2, the V gene TRBV12-3 or TRBV12-4; 9 nucleotides line up with TRBD2. The CDR3 extends over 19 amino acids. V shed 2 bases, J shed 6 bases, and the junction held 16 bases outside the gene matches. In DNA, the CDR3 is TGTGCCAGCAGTTTAAGCTGGGGCGGCGGGAGGGCCCTACCCGGGGAGCTGTTTTTT. This encodes CASSLSWGGGRALPGELFF.

The V and J genes are TRBV6-1 and TRBJ2-7; 12 positions match TRBD1. The CDR3 consists of 14 residues. The germline V gene has CDR1 MNHNS and CDR2 SASEGT. Losses at the gene ends were 9 bases for V and 4 bases for J; bases not matched to a gene: 7. CDR3 protein: CASSRDRGRYEQYF. The CDR3 DNA follows: TGTGCCAGTTCCAGGGACAGGGGGCGGTACGAGCAGTACTTC.

The chain carries TRBV12-3 or TRBV12-4 and TRBJ1-5; D call uncertain. Trimming shortened V by 5 bases and J by 1 base, and 6 bases separated the two germline ends. This CDR3 is 13 amino acids long. The CDR3 sequence: CASSTESNQPQHF. CDR3 coding DNA: TGTGCCAGCAGTACAGAAAGCAATCAGCCCCAGCATTTT.

Ten or more counts support this clonotype. The genes are TRBV2 and TRBJ2-7; D call uncertain. The CDR3 consists of 14 residues. V was clipped by 8 bases and J by 5 bases, with 19 bases between them. The germline CDR1 and CDR2 sequences are SNHLY and FYNNEI. The CDR3, as DNA: TGTGCCAGCGGGGAACCCACTTTTGAGGACGAGCAGTACTTC. This codes for CASGEPTFEDEQYF.

The V call is TRBV6-2 or TRBV6-3, the J call TRBJ2-2, with 9 bases identical to TRBD1. The germline gives CDR1 MNHEY, CDR2 SVGEGT. The junction had 6 bases not matched to a gene; V was cut back by 5 bases and J by 5 bases. The CDR3 sequence is 15 residues long. In DNA, the CDR3 is TGTGCCAGCAGTAAAACAGGGGGCGATACCGGGGAGCTGTTTTTT. It yields the protein CASSKTGGDTGELFF.

This clonotype was observed at least ten times. This chain connects TRBV13 to TRBJ2-7; 8 nucleotides agree with TRBD1. Germline values: CDR1 PRHDT, CDR2 FYEKMQ (reference sequence). The ends lost 4 bases at V and 4 bases at J; junction bases unmatched: 18. The CDR3 has 18 amino acids. DNA for the CDR3: TGTGCCAGCAGCTACCCCCCTTTCTCGGGACAGGCGAAATACGAGCAGTACTTC. Translated, it gives CASSYPPFSGQAKYEQYF.

To note about this clonotype: One end of the junction fails to match germline, which may point to a read error. V usage is TRBV2 and J usage is TRBJ1-2, with unresolved D. CDR1 and CDR2 (germline): SNHLY, FYNNEI. There are 12 residues in the CDR3. The CDR3 DNA reads TGTGCAAGCAATGCCGAACTCTATGGCTACACCTTC. It is translated as CASNAELYGYTF.

This clonotype came up many times. This sequence joins TRBV20-1 and TRBJ2-7, with 11 bases identical to TRBD2. The CDR3 sequence is 15 residues long. Looked up from germline, CDR1 is DFQATT and CDR2 is SNEGSKA (reference sequence). The V gene end was trimmed by 5 bases and the J gene end by 2 bases; junction bases not matched to a gene: 8. The CDR3 sequence: CSAEGGLAEPYEQYF. As DNA, the CDR3 is TGCAGTGCTGAGGGGGGACTAGCGGAACCCTACGAGCAGTACTTC.